One sample yielded the 3 T cell receptor beta chains listed below, sequenced in a study of beta chain features in type 1 diabetes. Reverse transcription of all isolated RNA meant that expressed TCRB transcripts were sequenced. TCRdb's table, derived via immunoSEQ multiplex PCR, lists solely in-frame clones and lacks some. The sample yields a few hundred thousand clones, approximately 14% seen once. The sequenced sample was naive CD4+ T cells from blood. The receptors come from a man in his thirties or forties in good health.

In this sample, this clone turned up a few times. The rearrangement uses TRBV12-5 and TRBJ2-5; the match to TRBD2 covers 7 bases. This CDR3 has 14 residues. Germline V lookup: CDR1 LGHNT, CDR2 FRNRAP. V gave up 1 base and J gave up 5 bases; unmatched junction bases: 4. The chain's CDR3 is CASGLAGLGETQYF. The DNA of the CDR3 is TGTGCTAGTGGTTTGGCTGGACTAGGCGAGACCCAGTACTTC. Filled out from reference TRBV12-5 and TRBJ2-5, the complete variable domain reads DARVTQTPRHKVTEMGQEVTMRCQPILGHNTVFWYRQTMMQGLELLAYFRNRAPLDDSGMPKDRFSAEMPDATLATLKIQPSEPRDSAVYFCASGLAGLGETQYFGPGTRLLVL.

The CDR3 protein is CASSPQGSSYEQYF. The CDR3, as DNA: TGTGCCAGCTCACCACAGGGGAGCTCCTACGAGCAGTACTTC. The V call is TRBV18, the J call TRBJ2-7; D may correspond to TRBD1 or TRBD2 (5 bases each). This CDR3 is 14 amino acids long. The germline V and J ends were trimmed by 1 base and 0 bases, with 7 bases remaining between them. CDR1 KGHSH and CDR2 LQKENI come from the germline V gene.

This clone was detected only a few times. The chain carries TRBV7-9 and TRBJ2-3; 12 bases agree with TRBD1. CDR1 and CDR2 (germline): SEHNR, FQNEAQ (reference sequence). The CDR3 is made up of 14 amino acids. The trim removed 9 bases at V and 2 bases at J, leaving 3 bases unmatched. CDR3 amino acids: CASPGQGATDTQYF. The CDR3 DNA follows: TGTGCCAGTCCGGGACAGGGGGCCACAGATACGCAGTATTTT.